These 21 T cell receptor beta chains were all obtained from the same sample, sequenced in a study of molecular identifiers for immune sequencing clone quantification. TCRdb reprocessed the PCR reads via MiXCR and lists one record per CDR3 protein. Among 490,000 or so distinct CDR3 sequences, less than 30% were seen once, and the ten largest hold approximately 0.8%. The sample consisted of naive CD8+ T cells from blood, with Jurkat cell RNA spiked in. Regarding subset: FACS-sorted CD8+CD4-CCR7+CD45RA+ naive T cells. Receptor source: a human donor in good health. Some libraries in this study had Jurkat cell RNA spiked in.

The V gene is TRBV7-6, the J gene TRBJ2-5; the match to TRBD2 covers 10 bases. Trimming at V came to 5 bases and at J to 0 bases, leaving 12 bases not matched to a gene. The CDR3 contains 18 residues. Per the germline V gene, CDR1 is SGHVS and CDR2 is FNYEAQ. The CDR3 nucleotides are TGTGCCAGCAGCATTGGGGGAGCGGGGGGGCGGTACCAAGAGACCCAGTACTTC. Translation gives CASSIGGAGGRYQETQYF. The complete variable domain, with remaining parts taken from reference TRBV7-6 and TRBJ2-5, reads GAGVSQSPRYKVTKRGQDVALRCDPISGHVSLYWYRQALGQGPEFLTYFNYEAQQDKSGLPNDRFSAERPEGSISTLTIQRTEQRDSAMYRCASSIGGAGGRYQETQYFGPGTRLLVL.

On this clonotype: At one of its ends the junction is not consistent with the germline gene, which may arise from a read error. This rearrangement joins TRBV27 to TRBJ2-4; D possibly matches TRBD1 or TRBD2 (5 bases each). This CDR3 has 15 residues. Looked up from germline, CDR1 is MNHEY and CDR2 is SMNVEV (reference sequence). CDR3 DNA: TGTGCCAGCAGTTCCCCGGGGACGGTGGGAAACATTCGGTACTTC. Translated: CASSSPGTVGNIRYF.

The rearrangement joins TRBV19 to TRBJ2-5; tentative D call: TRBD2 (5 bases). The V and J ends lost 6 bases and 4 bases respectively, with 9 bases between them. Germline CDR1 LNHDA, CDR2 SQIVND (reference sequence). The CDR3 covers 12 residues. The CDR3 region is CASSEGVETQYF. CDR3 DNA: TGTGCCAGTAGCGAGGGTGTAGAGACCCAGTACTTC.

The V call is TRBV19, the J call TRBJ2-7, with 9 bases identical to TRBD1. Germline assignment: CDR1 LNHDA and CDR2 SQIVND (reference sequence). The CDR3 sequence is 15 residues long. After removal of 3 bases from V and 3 bases from J, the junction contained 6 bases not matched to a gene. The CDR3 reads CASSIGTGPLYEQYF. The CDR3 nucleotides are TGTGCCAGTAGTATTGGGACAGGGCCTCTCTACGAGCAGTACTTC.

This clonotype was seen a few times. Written as DNA, the CDR3 is TGCAGTGCTACCGGGGATTCCTCCTACGAGCAGTACTTC. This translates into CSATGDSSYEQYF. V usage is TRBV20-1 and J usage is TRBJ2-7, with D possibly being TRBD2 (5 bases). CDR3 size: 13 residues. V was clipped by 4 bases and J by 0 bases, with 10 bases between them. From germline, CDR1 is DFQATT and CDR2 SNEGSKA (reference sequence).

Concerning this clonotype: It may be a read error: a sequence one base away is much more abundant. This chain connects TRBV27 to TRBJ2-3, with D tentatively TRBD2 (6 bases). Trimming took off 4 bases at V and 4 bases at J, with 18 bases between the two ends. The length of the CDR3 is 16 residues. CDR1 is MNHEY and CDR2 is SMNVEV in the germline V gene (reference sequence). The CDR3 region is CASSSHPGPGADTQYF. The CDR3 DNA sequence: TGTGCCAGCAGTTCTCACCCCGGACCGGGGGCAGATACGCAGTATTTT.

In its sample, this clonotype was seen many times. The chain employs TRBV6-2 or TRBV6-3 and TRBJ1-5; D is uncertain. Deletions cut 7 bases from V and 8 bases from J, with 18 bases between. CDR1 and CDR2 (germline): MNHEY, SVGEGT. CDR3 length: 14 amino acids. The DNA for the CDR3 is TGTGCCAGCACAAAAGGCGGGGATTACGAGCCCCAGCATTTT. It yields the protein CASTKGGDYEPQHF.

In its sample, this clonotype was seen a few times. CDR3 DNA sequence: TGTGCCAGCAGTCAAAGTGTGTTGGGGGTTGGAGAGCAGTTCTTC. Protein product: CASSQSVLGVGEQFF. V is TRBV27 and J is TRBJ2-1, with D possibly being TRBD1 or TRBD2 (5 bases each). V gave up 5 bases and J gave up 10 bases, with 21 bases separating them. There are 15 residues in the CDR3. Germline values: CDR1 MNHEY, CDR2 SMNVEV (reference sequence).

In this sample, this clonotype turned up a few times. The chain uses TRBV3-1 and TRBJ2-5, with 8 bases fitting TRBD2. The CDR3 runs 15 residues. Germline V CDR1 and CDR2: LGHDT, YNNKEL (reference sequence). Trimming at V came to 2 bases and at J to 1 base, leaving 3 bases not matched to a gene. CDR3 in amino acids: CASSQRSGGQETQYF. The CDR3 DNA follows: TGTGCCAGCAGCCAACGGAGCGGGGGCCAAGAGACCCAGTACTTC.

This clonotype was seen many times. V gene TRBV19 combines with J gene TRBJ1-5, with D tentatively TRBD1 (6 bases). CDR3 length equals 18 residues. Looked up from germline, CDR1 is LNHDA and CDR2 is SQIVND (reference sequence). V was trimmed by 8 bases and J by 0 bases, leaving 23 bases between them. The CDR3 DNA reads TGTGCCAGTTGTAGGGGGGGCGACCTATCAAATAGCAATCAGCCCCAGCATTTT. This sequence encodes CASCRGGDLSNSNQPQHF.

This clonotype was seen a handful of times. The chain couples TRBV7-9 to TRBJ2-1; a possible D gene is TRBD1 (5 bases). The CDR3 is 15 amino acids. The ends were cut back, 5 bases at V and 9 bases at J, with 20 bases in the middle. Germline assignment: CDR1 SEHNR and CDR2 FQNEAQ (reference sequence). The CDR3 region is CASSLPFDSRCEQFF. The CDR3 region has the DNA TGTGCCAGCAGCCTACCGTTCGACAGCAGATGTGAGCAGTTCTTC. The full variable domain, in which reference TRBV7-9 and TRBJ2-1 provide the parts outside the CDR3, is DTGVSQNPRHKITKRGQNVTFRCDPISEHNRLYWYRQTLGQGPEFLTYFQNEAQLEKSRLLSDRFSAERPKGSFSTLEIQRTEQGDSAMYLCASSLPFDSRCEQFFGPGTRLTVL.

As for this clonotype: Because the CDR3 is missing its conserved closing phenylalanine or tryptophan, this is likely a read error. This rearrangement joins TRBV11-2 to TRBJ2-7; unclear D gene. The V end lost 5 bases, the J end lost 0 bases, and 11 bases lay between the germline ends. Per the germline V gene, CDR1 is SGHAT and CDR2 is FQNNGV. This CDR3 has 14 residues. The CDR3 here is CASSPHTSSYEQYY. The CDR3 DNA is TGTGCCAGCAGCCCCCATACAAGCTCCTACGAGCAGTACTAC.

The V and J genes are TRBV20-1 and TRBJ2-7; no clear D. This CDR3 spans 14 amino acids. Germline CDR1 and CDR2: DFQATT and SNEGSKA (reference sequence). Trimming removed 1 base from V and 3 bases from J, with 13 bases in between. As DNA, the CDR3 is TGCAGTGCTAGAGCCGCAGAAACGTTCTACGAGCAGTACTTC. This codes for CSARAAETFYEQYF.

Points on this clonotype: A much larger clone lies one base from this, so it may be a read error. V usage is TRBV29-1 and J usage is TRBJ2-7, with a possible D match to TRBD2 (6 bases). This CDR3 has 14 amino acids. CDR1 and CDR2 (germline): SQVTM, ANQGSEA. CDR3 bases: TGCAGCGTTGCTGGCGGGGATTTCGGCTACAAGCAGTACTTC. Protein sequence: CSVAGGDFGYKQYF.

The V gene is TRBV4-3, the J gene TRBJ1-6; 12 nucleotides align to TRBD1. Germline values: CDR1 LGHNA, CDR2 YSLEER. V lost 0 bases, J lost 11 bases, and 5 bases stayed unmatched. CDR3 length equals 16 residues. The CDR3 DNA reads TGCGCCAGCAGCCAAGAATGGGGGACAGGGGGCACACCCCTCCACTTT. Translation: CASSQEWGTGGTPLHF.

This clonotype occurred a few times. The chain couples TRBV6-5 to TRBJ2-1, with a tentative D call TRBD2 (5 bases). Germline CDR1 is MNHEY and CDR2 is SVGAGI. The CDR3 extends over 17 amino acids. Trimming removed 1 base at V and 9 bases at J, with 22 bases between. The CDR3 nucleotides read TGTGCCAGCAGTTACTTCGCCGGCGGGTCTAGGTCCGGTGAGCAGTTCTTC. It translates to CASSYFAGGSRSGEQFF.

This clonotype was seen more than once but under ten times. This chain uses TRBV28 with TRBJ2-3; TRBD2 matches 9 bases. This CDR3 has 16 residues. The trim removed 2 bases at V and 2 bases at J, leaving 5 bases unmatched. Germline V gene sequence: CDR1 MDHEN, CDR2 SYDVKM. CDR3 nucleotides: TGTGCCAGCAGTTTAAACCCTAGCGGGATCACAGATACGCAGTATTTT. It translates to CASSLNPSGITDTQYF.

Of note for this clonotype: The junction departs from the called germline gene at one end, perhaps through a read error. The chain uses TRBV27 and TRBJ1-5; D is perhaps TRBD1 (6 bases). This CDR3 is 13 amino acids long. In germline, CDR1 is MNHEY, CDR2 SMNVEV (reference sequence). CDR3: CANSYTGTQPQHF. The CDR3 region has the DNA TGTGCCAACAGTTACACAGGGACGCAGCCCCAGCATTTT.

The V and J genes are TRBV7-2 and TRBJ2-7, with D possibly being TRBD2 (6 bases). Looked up from germline, CDR1 is SGHTA and CDR2 is FQGNSA. The V end lost 6 bases, the J end lost 3 bases, and 15 bases lay between the germline ends. The CDR3 runs 14 residues. The CDR3 loop reads CASRRPGLRYEQYF. The CDR3, as DNA: TGTGCCAGCAGGCGACCGGGACTCCGCTACGAGCAGTACTTC.

With respect to this clonotype: One end of the junction does not line up with germline, which may come from a read error. The chain recombines TRBV11-3 with TRBJ1-5, with D uncertain. This CDR3 has 13 amino acids. CDR1 and CDR2 from the germline V gene are SGHNT and YENEEA. CDR3 residues: CASGLGSSQPQHF. In DNA form, the CDR3 reads TGTGCCAGCGGCTTAGGCAGCTCGCAGCCCCAGCATTTT.

On this clonotype: One end of the junction does not line up with germline, which may come from a read error. The V call is TRBV3-1, the J call TRBJ2-5, with 7 bases identical to TRBD1. There are 17 residues in the CDR3. Germline assignment: CDR1 LGHDT and CDR2 YNNKEL (reference sequence). CDR3 in DNA: TGTGCCAGCAGCCAGATCGGGACAGCTACATACCAAGAGATCCAGTACTTC. Translated, it gives CASSQIGTATYQEIQYF.